Only one count was recorded for the clone carrying this T cell receptor beta chain. The same CDR3 also results from other DNA sequences found in this sample. The data belong to a study of blood T cell repertoires in COVID-19. For the study at large: COVID-19 samples from acute and convalescent phases originated in the United States, Italy and Spain. The analysed material was cDNA or gDNA that came from T cells, B-cell-depleted T cells, or PBMCs.

The CDR3 runs 11 residues. Germline V gene sequence: CDR1 SNHLY, CDR2 FYNNEI. V was cut by 3 bases and J by 4 bases, with 4 bases left in between. Authors' methods: Using reference gene primer amplification, nucleated cell counts were estimated. The data were produced by immunoSEQ multiplex PCR, yet TCRdb's version contains in-frame clones alone and is incomplete. V and J calls and clone size are as listed in that table; D and trimming were resolved from the DNA. The repertoire holds more than 250,000 clones, with around nine tenths as singletons. The V gene is TRBV2, the J gene TRBJ2-7, with D uncertain. The origin of this receptor is a man aged 45-60 years with active or convalescent COVID-19. Input material: peripheral blood. CDR3 sequence reads: CASSEYYEQYF. The CDR3 DNA follows: TGTGCCAGCAGTGAGTATTACGAGCAGTACTTC.